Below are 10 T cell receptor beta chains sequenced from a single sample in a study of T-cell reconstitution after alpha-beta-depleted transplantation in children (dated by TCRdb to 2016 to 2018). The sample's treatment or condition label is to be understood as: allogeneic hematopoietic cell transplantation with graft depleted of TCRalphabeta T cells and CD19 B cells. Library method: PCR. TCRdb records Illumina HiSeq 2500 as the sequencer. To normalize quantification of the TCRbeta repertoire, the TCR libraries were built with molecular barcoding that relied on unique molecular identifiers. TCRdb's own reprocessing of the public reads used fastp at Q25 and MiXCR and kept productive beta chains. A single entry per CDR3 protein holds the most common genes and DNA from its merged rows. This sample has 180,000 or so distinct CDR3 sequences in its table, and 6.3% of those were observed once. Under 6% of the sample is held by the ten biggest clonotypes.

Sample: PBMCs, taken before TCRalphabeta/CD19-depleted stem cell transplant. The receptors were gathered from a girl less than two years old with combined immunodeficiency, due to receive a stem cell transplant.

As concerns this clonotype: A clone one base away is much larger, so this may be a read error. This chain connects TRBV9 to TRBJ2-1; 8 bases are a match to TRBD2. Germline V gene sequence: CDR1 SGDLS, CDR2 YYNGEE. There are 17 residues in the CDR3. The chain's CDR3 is CAISVAEASGLYNEQFF. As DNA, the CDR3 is TGTGCCATCAGCGTAGCTGAAGCTAGCGGGCTGTACAATGAGCAGTTCTTC.

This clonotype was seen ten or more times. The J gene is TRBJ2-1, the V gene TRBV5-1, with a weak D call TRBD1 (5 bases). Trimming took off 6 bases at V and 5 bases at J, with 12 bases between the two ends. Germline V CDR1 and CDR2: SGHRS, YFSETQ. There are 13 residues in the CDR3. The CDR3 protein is CASMDNLDNEQFF. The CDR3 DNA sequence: TGCGCCAGCATGGACAATCTCGACAATGAGCAGTTCTTC.

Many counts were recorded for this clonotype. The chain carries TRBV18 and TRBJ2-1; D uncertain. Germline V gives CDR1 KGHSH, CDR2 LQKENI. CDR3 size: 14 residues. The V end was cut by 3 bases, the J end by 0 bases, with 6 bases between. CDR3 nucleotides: TGTGCCAGCTCACCCGGAAGCTCCTACAATGAGCAGTTCTTC. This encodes CASSPGSSYNEQFF. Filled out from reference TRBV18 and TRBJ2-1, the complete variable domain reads NAGVMQNPRHLVRRRGQEARLRCSPMKGHSHVYWYRQLPEEGLKFMVYLQKENIIDESGMPKERFSAEFPKEGPSILRIQQVVRGDSAAYFCASSPGSSYNEQFFGPGTRLTVL.

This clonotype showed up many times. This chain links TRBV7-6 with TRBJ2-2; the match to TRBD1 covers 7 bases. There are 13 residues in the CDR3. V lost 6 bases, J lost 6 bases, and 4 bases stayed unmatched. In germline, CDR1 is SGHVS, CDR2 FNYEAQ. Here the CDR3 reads CASSNTGAGELFF. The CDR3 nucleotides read TGTGCCAGCAGTAATACAGGGGCCGGGGAGCTGTTTTTT.

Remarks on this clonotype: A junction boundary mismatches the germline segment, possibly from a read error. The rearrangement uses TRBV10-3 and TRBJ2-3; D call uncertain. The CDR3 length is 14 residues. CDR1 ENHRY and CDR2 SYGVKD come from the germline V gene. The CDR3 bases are TGTGCCATCAGTGCTGACCCCGGCGCAGATACGGAGTATTTT. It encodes CAISADPGADTEYF.

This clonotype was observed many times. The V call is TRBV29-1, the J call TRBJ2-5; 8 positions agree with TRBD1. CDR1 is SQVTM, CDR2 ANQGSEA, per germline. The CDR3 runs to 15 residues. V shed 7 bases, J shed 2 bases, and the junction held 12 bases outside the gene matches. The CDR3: CSGLGANRGQETQYF. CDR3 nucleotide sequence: TGCAGCGGCTTAGGGGCCAACAGGGGGCAAGAGACCCAGTACTTC.

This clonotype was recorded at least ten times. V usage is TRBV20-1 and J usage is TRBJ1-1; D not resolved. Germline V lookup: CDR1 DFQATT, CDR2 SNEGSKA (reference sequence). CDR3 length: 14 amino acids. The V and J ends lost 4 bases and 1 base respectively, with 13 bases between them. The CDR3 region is CSANGQAGNTEAFF. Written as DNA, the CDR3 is TGCAGTGCTAATGGGCAGGCGGGGAACACTGAAGCTTTCTTT.

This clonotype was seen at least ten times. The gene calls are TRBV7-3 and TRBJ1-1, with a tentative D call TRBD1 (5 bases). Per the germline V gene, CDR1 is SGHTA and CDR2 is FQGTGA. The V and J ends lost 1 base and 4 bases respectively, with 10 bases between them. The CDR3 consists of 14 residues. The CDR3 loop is CASSLRGVSTEAFF. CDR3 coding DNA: TGTGCCAGCAGCTTAAGGGGGGTTAGCACTGAAGCTTTCTTT.

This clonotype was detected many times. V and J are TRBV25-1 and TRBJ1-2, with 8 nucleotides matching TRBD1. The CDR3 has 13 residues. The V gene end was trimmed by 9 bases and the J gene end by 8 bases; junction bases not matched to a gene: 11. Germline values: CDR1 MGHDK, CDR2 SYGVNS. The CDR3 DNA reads TGTGCCAGGGACAGGGTCAGTCCGGAAGGCTACACCTTC. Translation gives CARDRVSPEGYTF.

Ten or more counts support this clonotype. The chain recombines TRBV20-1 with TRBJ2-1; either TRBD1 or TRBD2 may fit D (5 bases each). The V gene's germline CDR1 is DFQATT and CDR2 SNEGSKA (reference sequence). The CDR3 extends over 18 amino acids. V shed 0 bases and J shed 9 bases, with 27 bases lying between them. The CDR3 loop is CSARDQSFGGPKGGEQFF. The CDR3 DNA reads TGCAGTGCTAGAGATCAATCCTTTGGGGGTCCAAAAGGTGGTGAGCAGTTCTTC.